This TCR beta chain was identified in a study of blood T cell repertoires in COVID-19. This CDR3 comprises 18 residues. V lost 0 bases, J lost 4 bases, and 10 bases stayed unmatched. Germline assignment: CDR1 LGHDT and CDR2 YNNKEL (reference sequence). Methods used by the authors: Amplification with reference gene primers provided the estimates of nucleated cell counts. Libraries were prepared by immunoSEQ multiplex PCR; TCRdb keeps only in-frame clonotypes and omits some of them. V and J calls and clone size are given by that table; D and trimming were obtained from the DNA. The table has roughly 300,000 clones, 80% to 90% seen once.

The chain has TRBV3-1 (or the pseudogene TRBV3-2) and TRBJ2-1, with 9 bases lining up with TRBD2. The sample comprised peripheral blood. This receptor was taken from a woman aged 45-60 years with acute or convalescent COVID-19. CDR3 coding DNA: TGTGCCAGCAGCCAAGATGGTAGCGGGAGTTCGTGGTACAATGAGCAGTTCTTC. Its translation is CASSQDGSGSSWYNEQFF.